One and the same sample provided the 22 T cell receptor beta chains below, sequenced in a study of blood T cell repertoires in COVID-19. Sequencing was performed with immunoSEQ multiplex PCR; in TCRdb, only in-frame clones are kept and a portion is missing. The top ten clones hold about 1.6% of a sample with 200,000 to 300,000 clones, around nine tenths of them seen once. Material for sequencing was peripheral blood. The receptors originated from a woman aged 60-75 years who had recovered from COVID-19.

The CDR3 here is CAISWGSPGNTIYF. The CDR3 DNA is TGTGCCATCTCCTGGGGCAGCCCTGGAAACACCATATATTTT. This chain links TRBV10-3 with TRBJ1-3; D possibly corresponds to TRBD1 (5 bases). This CDR3 has 14 amino acids. In germline, CDR1 is ENHRY, CDR2 SYGVKD. V lost 8 bases and J 2 bases, leaving 13 bases between the germline ends.

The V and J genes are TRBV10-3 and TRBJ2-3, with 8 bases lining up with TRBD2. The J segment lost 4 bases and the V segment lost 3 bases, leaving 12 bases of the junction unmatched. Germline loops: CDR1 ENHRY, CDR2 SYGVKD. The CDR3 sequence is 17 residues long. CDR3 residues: CAISDRGRGGQSDTQYF. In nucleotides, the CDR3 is TGTGCCATCAGTGATCGGGGACGGGGGGGCCAATCAGATACGCAGTATTTT.

The CDR3 DNA reads as TGCGCCAGCAGCCGGGCCCCGGAGGTGACAGATACGCAGTATTTT. It codes for CASSRAPEVTDTQYF. The chain carries TRBV5-1 and TRBJ2-3; D is possibly TRBD2 (5 bases). V shed 4 bases and J shed 3 bases, with 15 bases lying between them. This CDR3 comprises 15 residues. The V gene's germline CDR1 is SGHRS and CDR2 YFSETQ.

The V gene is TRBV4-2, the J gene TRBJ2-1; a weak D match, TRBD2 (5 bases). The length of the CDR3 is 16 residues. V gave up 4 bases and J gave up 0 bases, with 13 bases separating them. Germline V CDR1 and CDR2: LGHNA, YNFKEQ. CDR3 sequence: CASSPIGGHSYNEQFF. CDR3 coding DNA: TGTGCCAGCAGCCCAATAGGCGGGCACTCCTACAATGAGCAGTTCTTC.

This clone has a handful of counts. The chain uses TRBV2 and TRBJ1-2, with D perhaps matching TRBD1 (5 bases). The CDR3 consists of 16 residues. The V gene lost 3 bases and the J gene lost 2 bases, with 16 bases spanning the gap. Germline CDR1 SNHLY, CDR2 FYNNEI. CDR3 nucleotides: TGTGCCAGCAGTGATCTGGGACTTACCGCGAACTATGGCTACACCTTC. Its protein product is CASSDLGLTANYGYTF.

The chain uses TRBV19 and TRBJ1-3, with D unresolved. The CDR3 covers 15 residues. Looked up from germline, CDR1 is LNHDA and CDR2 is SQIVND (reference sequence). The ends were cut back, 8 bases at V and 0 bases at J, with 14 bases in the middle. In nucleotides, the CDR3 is TGTGCCAGTGGAGACTACTCCTACTCTGGAAACACCATATATTTT. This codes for CASGDYSYSGNTIYF. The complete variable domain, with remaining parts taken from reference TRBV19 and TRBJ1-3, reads DGGITQSPKYLFRKEGQNVTLSCEQNLNHDAMYWYRQDPGQGLRLIYYSQIVNDFQKGDIAEGYSVSREKKESFPLTVTSAQKNPTAFYLCASGDYSYSGNTIYFGEGSWLTVV.

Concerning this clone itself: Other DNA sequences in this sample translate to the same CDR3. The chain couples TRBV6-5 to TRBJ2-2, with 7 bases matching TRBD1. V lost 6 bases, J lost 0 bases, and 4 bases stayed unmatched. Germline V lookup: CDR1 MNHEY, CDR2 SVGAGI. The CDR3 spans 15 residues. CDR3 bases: TGTGCCAGCAGAGCCGGGACAGCGAACACCGGGGAGCTGTTTTTT. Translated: CASRAGTANTGELFF.

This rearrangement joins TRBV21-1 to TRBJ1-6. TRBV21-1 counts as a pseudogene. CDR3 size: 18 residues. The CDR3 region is CASSKDYTSGERGSPLHF. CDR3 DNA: TGTGCCAGCAGCAAAGATTATACCTCGGGGGAGAGGGGTTCACCCCTCCACTTT.

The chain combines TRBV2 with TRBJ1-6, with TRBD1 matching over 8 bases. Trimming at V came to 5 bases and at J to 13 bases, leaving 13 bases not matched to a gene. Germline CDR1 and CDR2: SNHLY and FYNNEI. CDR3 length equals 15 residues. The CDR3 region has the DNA TGTGCCAGCAGTACCTTGGACAGGGTCTCGGAGCCCCTCCACTTT. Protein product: CASSTLDRVSEPLHF.

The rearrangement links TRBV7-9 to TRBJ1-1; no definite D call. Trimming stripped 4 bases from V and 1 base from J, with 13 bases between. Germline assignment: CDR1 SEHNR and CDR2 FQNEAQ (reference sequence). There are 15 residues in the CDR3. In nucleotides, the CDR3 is TGTGCCAGCAGCTGGAGTTCCGTATCGAACACTGAAGCTTTCTTT. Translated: CASSWSSVSNTEAFF.

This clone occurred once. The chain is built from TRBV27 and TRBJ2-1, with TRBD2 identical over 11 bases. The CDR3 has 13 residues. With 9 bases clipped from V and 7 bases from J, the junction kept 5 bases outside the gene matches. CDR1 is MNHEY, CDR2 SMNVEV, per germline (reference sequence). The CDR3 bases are TGTGCCAGTAGCGGGGGGGCTTATAATGAGCAGTTCTTC. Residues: CASSGGAYNEQFF.

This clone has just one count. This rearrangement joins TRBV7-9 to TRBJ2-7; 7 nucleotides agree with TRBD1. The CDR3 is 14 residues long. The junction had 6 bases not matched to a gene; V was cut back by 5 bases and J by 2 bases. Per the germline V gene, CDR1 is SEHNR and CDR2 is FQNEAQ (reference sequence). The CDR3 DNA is TGTGCCAGCAGCCCAGAGGGGGCAACCTACGAGCAGTACTTC. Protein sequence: CASSPEGATYEQYF.

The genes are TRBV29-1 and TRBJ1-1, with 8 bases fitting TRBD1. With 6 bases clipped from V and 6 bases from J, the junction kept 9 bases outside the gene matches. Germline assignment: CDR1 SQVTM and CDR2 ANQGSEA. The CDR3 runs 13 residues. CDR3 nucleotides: TGCAGCGTCGCTCAGGACAGGGCCGCTGAAGCTTTCTTT. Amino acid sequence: CSVAQDRAAEAFF. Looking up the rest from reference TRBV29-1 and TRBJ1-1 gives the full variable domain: SAVISQKPSRDICQRGTSLTIQCQVDSQVTMMFWYRQQPGQSLTLIATANQGSEATYESGFVIDKFPISRPNLTFSTLTVSNMSPEDSSIYLCSVAQDRAAEAFFGQGTRLTVV.

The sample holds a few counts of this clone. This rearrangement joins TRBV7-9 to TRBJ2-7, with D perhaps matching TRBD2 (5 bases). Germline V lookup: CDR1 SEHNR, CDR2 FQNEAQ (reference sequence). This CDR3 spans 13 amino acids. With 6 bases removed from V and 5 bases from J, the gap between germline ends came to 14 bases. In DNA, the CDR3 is TGTGCCAGCAGAAACGGGATTCGCCACGAGCAGTACTTC. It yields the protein CASRNGIRHEQYF.

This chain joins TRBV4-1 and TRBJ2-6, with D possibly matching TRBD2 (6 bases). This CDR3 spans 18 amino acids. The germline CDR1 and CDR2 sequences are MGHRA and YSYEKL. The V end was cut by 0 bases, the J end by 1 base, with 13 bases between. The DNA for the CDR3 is TGCGCCAGCAGCCAAGAGGGGGGAAGGAGATCTGGGGCCAACGTCCTGACTTTC. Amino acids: CASSQEGGRRSGANVLTF.

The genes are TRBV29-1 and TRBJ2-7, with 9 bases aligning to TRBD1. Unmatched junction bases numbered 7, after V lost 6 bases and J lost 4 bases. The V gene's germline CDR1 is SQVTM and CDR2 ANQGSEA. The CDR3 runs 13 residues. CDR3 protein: CSVDTGTGYEQYF. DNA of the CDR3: TGCAGCGTAGATACCGGGACAGGGTACGAGCAGTACTTC.

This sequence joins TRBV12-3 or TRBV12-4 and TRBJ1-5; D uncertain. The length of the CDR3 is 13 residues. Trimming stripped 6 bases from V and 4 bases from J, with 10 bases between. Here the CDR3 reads CASSTTGNQPQHF. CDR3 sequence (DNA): TGTGCCAGCAGCACGACGGGGAATCAGCCCCAGCATTTT.

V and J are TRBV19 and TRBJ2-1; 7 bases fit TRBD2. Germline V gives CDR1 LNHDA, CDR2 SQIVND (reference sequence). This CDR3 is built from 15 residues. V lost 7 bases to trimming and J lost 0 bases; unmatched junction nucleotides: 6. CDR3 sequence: CASKSGGSSYNEQFF. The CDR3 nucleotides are TGTGCCAGTAAATCCGGGGGGAGCTCCTACAATGAGCAGTTCTTC.

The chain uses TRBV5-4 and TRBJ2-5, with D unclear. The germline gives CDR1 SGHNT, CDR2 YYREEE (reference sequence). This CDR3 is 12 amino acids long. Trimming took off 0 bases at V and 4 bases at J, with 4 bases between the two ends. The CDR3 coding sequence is TGTGCCAGCAGCTTGGTGGCAGAGACCCAGTACTTC. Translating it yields CASSLVAETQYF. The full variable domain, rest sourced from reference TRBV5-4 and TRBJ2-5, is ETGVTQSPTHLIKTRGQQVTLRCSSQSGHNTVSWYQQALGQGPQFIFQYYREEENGRGNFPPRFSGLQFPNYSSELNVNALELDDSALYLCASSLVAETQYFGPGTRLLVL.

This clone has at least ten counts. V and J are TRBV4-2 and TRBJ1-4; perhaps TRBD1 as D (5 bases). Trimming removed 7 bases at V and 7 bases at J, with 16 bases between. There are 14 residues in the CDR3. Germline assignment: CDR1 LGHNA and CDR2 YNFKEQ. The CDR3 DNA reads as TGTGCCAGCACCCCAACTCAGGGAAGTGAAAAACTGTTTTTT. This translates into CASTPTQGSEKLFF.

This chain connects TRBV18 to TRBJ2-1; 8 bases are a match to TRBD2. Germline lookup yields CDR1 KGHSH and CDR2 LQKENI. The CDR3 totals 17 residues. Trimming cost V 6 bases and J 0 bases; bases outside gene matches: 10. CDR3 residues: CASSSRVAGSSYNEQFF. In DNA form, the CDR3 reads TGTGCCAGCTCCTCTCGGGTAGCGGGGAGCTCCTACAATGAGCAGTTCTTC.

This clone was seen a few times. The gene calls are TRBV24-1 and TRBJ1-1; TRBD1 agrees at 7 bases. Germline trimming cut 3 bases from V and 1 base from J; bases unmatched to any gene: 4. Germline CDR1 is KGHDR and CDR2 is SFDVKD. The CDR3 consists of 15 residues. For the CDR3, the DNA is TGTGCCACCAGTGATCCCTCAGGGGGGAACACTGAAGCTTTCTTT. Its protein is CATSDPSGGNTEAFF.